The 30 T cell receptor beta chains given below trace back to one sample, sequenced in a study of control samples from healthy donors and cancer patients. Profiled with immunoSEQ multiplex PCR; TCRdb holds only in-frame clones, not every one. The sample shows about 60,000 clones, 92% of them seen only once. The sample comprised PBMCs. These receptors originate from a middle-aged man with colorectal cancer.

The chain recombines TRBV20-1 with TRBJ1-2, with D hard to call. Per the germline V gene, CDR1 is DFQATT and CDR2 is SNEGSKA (reference sequence). This CDR3 contains 11 residues. V shed 8 bases and J shed 2 bases, with 9 bases lying between them. Here the CDR3 reads CSSTNNYGYTF. The DNA of the CDR3 is TGCAGTTCGACAAACAACTATGGCTACACCTTC.

The J gene is TRBJ1-6, the V gene TRBV7-9; 7 bases agree with TRBD1. CDR3 length: 18 amino acids. CDR1 SEHNR and CDR2 FQNEAQ come from the germline V gene (reference sequence). The ends lost 6 bases at V and 4 bases at J; junction bases unmatched: 15. The CDR3 nucleotides read TGTGCCAGCAGTCAAGGGGCCAAGGGGGCAGGATATAATTCACCCCTCCACTTT. This gives the protein CASSQGAKGAGYNSPLHF. Full variable domain (missing parts from reference TRBV7-9 and TRBJ1-6): DTGVSQNPRHKITKRGQNVTFRCDPISEHNRLYWYRQTLGQGPEFLTYFQNEAQLEKSRLLSDRFSAERPKGSFSTLEIQRTEQGDSAMYLCASSQGAKGAGYNSPLHFGNGTRLTVT.

This clone was seen a single time. This chain uses TRBV28 with TRBJ1-5; D may be TRBD1 (6 bases). The CDR3 is made up of 15 amino acids. Germline V CDR1 and CDR2: MDHEN, SYDVKM. V was cut by 5 bases and J by 0 bases, with 11 bases left in between. The CDR3 loop is CASSRTGYSNQPQHF. For the CDR3, the DNA is TGTGCCAGCAGTCGTACAGGGTATAGCAATCAGCCCCAGCATTTT. Full variable domain (rest looked up from reference TRBV28 and TRBJ1-5): DVKVTQSSRYLVKRTGEKVFLECVQDMDHENMFWYRQDPGLGLRLIYFSYDVKMKEKGDIPEGYSVSREKKERFSLILESASTNQTSMYLCASSRTGYSNQPQHFGDGTRLSIL.

This sequence joins TRBV7-2 and TRBJ1-2; D not resolved. The ends were cut back, 1 base at V and 4 bases at J, with 16 bases in the middle. The CDR3 is 16 amino acids. CDR1 is SGHTA, CDR2 FQGNSA, per germline. CDR3 nucleotide sequence: TGTGCCAGCAGCTTAGACGTGGCTGTTTCGTCCTATGGCTACACCTTC. Translating it yields CASSLDVAVSSYGYTF.

This chain connects TRBV19 to TRBJ2-3; possible D gene TRBD2, 7 bases. V was trimmed by 7 bases and J by 1 base, leaving 15 bases between them. Germline CDR1 is LNHDA and CDR2 is SQIVND (reference sequence). CDR3 length equals 15 residues. The CDR3 is CASNRGADGTDTQYF. As DNA, the CDR3 is TGTGCCAGTAATCGGGGGGCGGATGGCACAGATACGCAGTATTTT.

The gene calls are TRBV19 and TRBJ2-7; D ambiguous. The CDR3 is made up of 15 amino acids. V was pared by 2 bases and J by 6 bases, with 17 bases between. CDR1 LNHDA and CDR2 SQIVND come from the germline V gene (reference sequence). The CDR3 is CASSISYLPSFEQYF. The CDR3, as DNA: TGTGCCAGTAGTATAAGCTACCTCCCCTCATTCGAGCAGTACTTC. The full variable domain, completed using reference TRBV19 and TRBJ2-7, is DGGITQSPKYLFRKEGQNVTLSCEQNLNHDAMYWYRQDPGQGLRLIYYSQIVNDFQKGDIAEGYSVSREKKESFPLTVTSAQKNPTAFYLCASSISYLPSFEQYFGPGTRLTVT.

The chain recombines TRBV5-5 with TRBJ1-2, with 8 bases fitting TRBD1. CDR3 size: 15 residues. V was pared by 2 bases and J by 3 bases, with 6 bases of the junction left unmatched. Germline V lookup: CDR1 SGHKS, CDR2 YYEKEE (reference sequence). This CDR3 reads CASSFGQGTDYGYTF. CDR3 DNA sequence: TGTGCCAGCAGCTTTGGACAGGGAACTGACTATGGCTACACCTTC.

V is TRBV19 and J is TRBJ1-1, with D possibly TRBD1 on 5 matching bases. The ends were cut back, 5 bases at V and 4 bases at J, with 17 bases in the middle. CDR1 is LNHDA, CDR2 SQIVND, per germline (reference sequence). The CDR3 runs to 15 residues. CDR3 protein: CASSPLTGGVTEAFF. In DNA, the CDR3 is TGTGCCAGTAGTCCCCTAACGGGAGGGGTCACTGAAGCTTTCTTT.

This chain joins TRBV6-5 and TRBJ2-3; possibly TRBD1 for D (5 bases). This CDR3 region has 13 residues. The V gene lost 11 bases and the J gene lost 1 base, with 13 bases spanning the gap. Germline V CDR1 and CDR2: MNHEY, SVGAGI. CDR3 DNA: TGTGCCGTCAGGGTCGATGGCACAGATACGCAGTATTTT. This encodes CAVRVDGTDTQYF.

The chain uses TRBV4-2 and TRBJ1-5, with D unclear. Trimming cost V 5 bases and J 5 bases, with 13 bases left between them. The germline V gene encodes CDR1 LGHNA and CDR2 YNFKEQ. The CDR3 runs to 14 residues. The CDR3, as DNA: TGTGCCAGCAGCGGTCACGGGGATTATCAGCCCCAGCATTTT. Encoded protein: CASSGHGDYQPQHF.

This chain uses TRBV11-2 with TRBJ1-5, with D possibly being TRBD1 (5 bases). Trimming cost V 0 bases and J 11 bases, with 8 bases left between them. CDR1 is SGHAT, CDR2 FQNNGV, per germline. The CDR3 contains 12 residues. The CDR3, as DNA: TGTGCCAGCAGCTTAGATGGGGGGTCCCAGCATTTT. Protein product: CASSLDGGSQHF.

V usage is TRBV12-3 or TRBV12-4 and J usage is TRBJ1-4; D might be TRBD1 (5 bases). With 3 bases removed from V and 7 bases from J, the gap between germline ends came to 9 bases. The CDR3 loop spans 13 amino acids. CDR3 nucleotides: TGTGCCAGCAGTTTGACGGGGACTGAAAAACTGTTTTTT. Translated, it gives CASSLTGTEKLFF.

V is TRBV11-2 and J is TRBJ2-2; D is uncertain. V dropped 2 bases and J dropped 1 base, with 11 bases sitting between them. This CDR3 has 16 residues. The germline V gene encodes CDR1 SGHAT and CDR2 FQNNGV. The chain's CDR3 is CASSLSGRWNTGELFF. CDR3 bases: TGTGCCAGCAGCTTAAGTGGTCGGTGGAACACCGGGGAGCTGTTTTTT.

A few counts support this clone. The chain joins TRBV2 to TRBJ2-2; TRBD2 matches at 7 bases. This CDR3 region has 15 residues. Germline trimming cut 0 bases from V and 6 bases from J; bases unmatched to any gene: 4. CDR1 is SNHLY, CDR2 FYNNEI, per germline. The CDR3 protein is CASSEARGFAGELFF. For the CDR3, the DNA is TGTGCCAGCAGTGAAGCGCGGGGGTTTGCCGGGGAGCTGTTTTTT.

This clone was observed a single time. The gene calls are TRBV7-2 and TRBJ2-1, with D uncertain. Germline V gene lookup returns CDR1 SGHTA and CDR2 FQGNSA. Trimming shortened V by 0 bases and J by 7 bases, and 7 bases separated the two germline ends. The CDR3 totals 13 residues. CDR3 amino acids: CASSLAWGNEQFF. In DNA form, the CDR3 reads TGTGCCAGCAGCTTAGCGTGGGGTAATGAGCAGTTCTTC.

The rearrangement joins TRBV4-1 to TRBJ2-2; 11 positions match TRBD2. The CDR3 is 18 residues long. Trimming cost V 1 base and J 6 bases; bases outside gene matches: 10. Germline-derived CDR1 and CDR2 are MGHRA and YSYEKL. The CDR3 bases are TGCGCCAGCAGCCAAGTAGTAGGGCTAGCGGGGGGCCCCGGGGAGCTGTTTTTT. Translated: CASSQVVGLAGGPGELFF.

This chain uses TRBV6-6 with TRBJ1-2; D ambiguous. Trimming removed 0 bases at V and 4 bases at J, with 12 bases between. Germline values: CDR1 MNHNY, CDR2 SVGAGI (reference sequence). The CDR3 runs 15 residues. CDR3 sequence reads: CASSYSTGSSYGYTF. CDR3 nucleotide sequence: TGTGCCAGCAGTTACTCCACCGGGAGCAGCTATGGCTACACCTTC.

This clone was observed once. This chain links TRBV19 with TRBJ2-2; a possible D gene is TRBD1 (5 bases). V shed 3 bases and J shed 4 bases, with 12 bases lying between them. The CDR3 runs 15 residues. Germline CDR1 LNHDA, CDR2 SQIVND (reference sequence). The CDR3 bases are TGTGCCAGTAGTATGAACAGGAGAATCACCGGGGAGCTGTTTTTT. This translates into CASSMNRRITGELFF.

This clone has a handful of counts. The V gene is TRBV5-8, the J gene TRBJ1-6, with D perhaps matching TRBD1 (5 bases). Deletions cut 0 bases from V and 9 bases from J, with 16 bases between. Germline V gene data show CDR1 as SGHTS and CDR2 as YDEGEE. CDR3 length: 16 residues. This CDR3 reads CASSLAGRTRGSPLHF. CDR3 nucleotides: TGTGCCAGCAGCTTGGCCGGTCGGACTAGGGGTTCACCCCTCCACTTT.

This chain joins TRBV12-3 or TRBV12-4 and TRBJ1-4; D might be TRBD1 (5 bases). This CDR3 contains 13 residues. V was clipped by 5 bases and J by 7 bases, with 11 bases between them. The CDR3 DNA is TGTGCCAGCAGTAAGGGGTCGGGTGAAAAACTGTTTTTT. It yields the protein CASSKGSGEKLFF.

This clone was observed once. The CDR3 loop reads CASSQMGYTTEAFF. The CDR3, as DNA: TGTGCCAGCAGCCAGATGGGGTATACCACTGAAGCTTTCTTT. This chain uses TRBV7-9 with TRBJ1-1, with unresolved D. This CDR3 contains 14 residues. Trimming pared 5 bases from V and 4 bases from J, leaving 14 bases between. Per germline, CDR1 SEHNR and CDR2 FQNEAQ (reference sequence).

V and J are TRBV21-1 and TRBJ1-4. TRBV21-1 is labeled a pseudogene. The CDR3 runs 20 residues. CDR3 region: CASSKCRRKASIGTNEKLFF. Written as DNA, the CDR3 is TGTGCCAGCAGCAAATGTAGGAGGAAGGCTAGTATAGGAACTAATGAAAAACTGTTTTTT.

The V call is TRBV7-9, the J call TRBJ2-1; a possible D gene is TRBD2 (6 bases). The germline V gene has CDR1 SEHNR and CDR2 FQNEAQ (reference sequence). The CDR3 spans 16 residues. V lost 1 base, J lost 4 bases, and 14 bases lay in between. The CDR3 DNA follows: TGTGCCAGCAGCTTAGGATCCAGCGGAGGGTACAATGAGCAGTTCTTC. This encodes CASSLGSSGGYNEQFF.

The genes are TRBV5-6 and TRBJ1-5; D is unclear. V was trimmed by 2 bases and J by 0 bases, leaving 9 bases between them. The CDR3 spans 15 residues. CDR1 and CDR2 (germline): SGHDT, YYEEEE. This chain's CDR3 is CASSFLASSNQPQHF. CDR3 coding DNA: TGTGCCAGCAGCTTTCTCGCCAGTAGCAATCAGCCCCAGCATTTT.

This clone has just one count. The chain carries TRBV29-1 and TRBJ2-5; the match to TRBD1 covers 7 bases. V shed 4 bases and J 2 bases; nucleotides not matched to a gene: 7. The length of the CDR3 is 14 residues. Looked up from germline, CDR1 is SQVTM and CDR2 is ANQGSEA. The CDR3 here is CSVVLGTAQETQYF. The CDR3 region has the DNA TGCAGCGTTGTTTTAGGGACAGCACAAGAGACCCAGTACTTC. The full variable domain, in which reference TRBV29-1 and TRBJ2-5 provide the parts outside the CDR3, is SAVISQKPSRDICQRGTSLTIQCQVDSQVTMMFWYRQQPGQSLTLIATANQGSEATYESGFVIDKFPISRPNLTFSTLTVSNMSPEDSSIYLCSVVLGTAQETQYFGPGTRLLVL.

The gene calls are TRBV6-1 and TRBJ1-2; D is unclear. The CDR3 spans 14 residues. Trimming pared 0 bases from V and 8 bases from J, leaving 13 bases between. Germline V gene data show CDR1 as MNHNS and CDR2 as SASEGT. The CDR3 sequence: CASSEAGSAGGYTF. The CDR3 DNA reads TGTGCCAGCAGTGAAGCGGGCAGCGCGGGGGGCTACACCTTC.

The chain joins TRBV19 to TRBJ1-2, with D perhaps TRBD1 (5 bases). CDR3 length equals 14 residues. The germline gives CDR1 LNHDA, CDR2 SQIVND (reference sequence). Trimming pared 8 bases from V and 3 bases from J, leaving 16 bases between. The CDR3, as DNA: TGTGCCAGTTCTCCGGGACTGGGGGACTATGGCTACACCTTC. Translation: CASSPGLGDYGYTF.

V usage is TRBV4-1 and J usage is TRBJ1-1, with 10 bases lining up with TRBD1. The CDR3 has 13 residues. Losses at the gene ends were 6 bases for V and 4 bases for J; bases not matched to a gene: 2. Germline CDR1 MGHRA, CDR2 YSYEKL. The DNA of the CDR3 is TGCGCCAGCAGTGGGACAGGGGTCACTGAAGCTTTCTTT. Amino acid sequence: CASSGTGVTEAFF.

The count of this clone is one. This sequence joins TRBV5-1 and TRBJ2-1; 8 bases align to TRBD1. The CDR3 is 13 amino acids. CDR1 SGHRS and CDR2 YFSETQ come from the germline V gene. Unmatched junction bases numbered 5, after V lost 4 bases and J lost 8 bases. The CDR3: CASSKQGDDEQFF. The CDR3 DNA follows: TGCGCCAGCAGCAAACAGGGGGACGATGAGCAGTTCTTC. The entire variable domain, with the rest obtained from reference TRBV5-1 and TRBJ2-1, is as follows: KAGVTQTPRYLIKTRGQQVTLSCSPISGHRSVSWYQQTPGQGLQFLFEYFSETQRNKGNFPGRFSGRQFSNSRSEMNVSTLELGDSALYLCASSKQGDDEQFFGPGTRLTVL.

This rearrangement joins TRBV19 to TRBJ1-1, with D maybe TRBD1 (5 bases). The CDR3 has 15 amino acids. The germline V gene has CDR1 LNHDA and CDR2 SQIVND (reference sequence). V gave up 10 bases and J gave up 1 base, with 19 bases separating them. The CDR3 nucleotides read TGTGCCACCCACCGCCAGGGAACGGGGAACACTGAAGCTTTCTTT. Translated: CATHRQGTGNTEAFF.